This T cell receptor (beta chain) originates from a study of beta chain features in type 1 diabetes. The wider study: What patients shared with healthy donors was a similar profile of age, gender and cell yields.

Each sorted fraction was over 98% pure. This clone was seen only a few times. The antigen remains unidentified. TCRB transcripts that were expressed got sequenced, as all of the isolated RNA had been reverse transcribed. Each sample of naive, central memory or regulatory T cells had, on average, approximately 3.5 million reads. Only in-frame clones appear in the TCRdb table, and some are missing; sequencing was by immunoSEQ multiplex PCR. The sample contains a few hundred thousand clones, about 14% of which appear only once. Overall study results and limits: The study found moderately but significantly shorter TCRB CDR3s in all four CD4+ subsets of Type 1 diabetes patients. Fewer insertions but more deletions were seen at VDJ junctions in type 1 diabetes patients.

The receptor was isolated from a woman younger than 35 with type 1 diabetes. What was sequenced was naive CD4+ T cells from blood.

The CDR3 DNA sequence: TGTGCCAGCGGTCCGGAGATCTCCTACAATGAGCAGTTCTTC. It specifies CASGPEISYNEQFF. The chain uses TRBV6-6 and TRBJ2-1; D is unclear. Germline CDR1 reads MNHNY; CDR2 reads SVGAGI (reference sequence). V lost 8 bases and J lost 0, with 11 bases in between. The CDR3 has 14 residues.